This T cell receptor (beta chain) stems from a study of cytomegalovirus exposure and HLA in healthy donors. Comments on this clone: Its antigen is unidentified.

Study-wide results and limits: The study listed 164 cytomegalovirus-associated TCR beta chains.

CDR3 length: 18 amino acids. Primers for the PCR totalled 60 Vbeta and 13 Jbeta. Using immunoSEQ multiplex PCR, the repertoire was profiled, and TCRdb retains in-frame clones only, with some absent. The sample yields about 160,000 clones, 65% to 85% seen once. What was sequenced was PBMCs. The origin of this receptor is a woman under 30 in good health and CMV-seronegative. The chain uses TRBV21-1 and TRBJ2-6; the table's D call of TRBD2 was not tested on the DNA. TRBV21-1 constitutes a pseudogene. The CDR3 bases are TGTGCCAGCAGCAAAGAAACGGGGTCCAGCTCTGGGGCCAACGTCCTGACTTTC. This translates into CASSKETGSSSGANVLTF.